The 14 T cell receptor beta chains below were found in one sample sequenced in a study of beta chain features in type 1 diabetes. Investigators reverse transcribed all isolated RNA, so they sequenced expressed TCRB transcripts. Only in-frame clones appear in the TCRdb table, and some are missing; sequencing was by immunoSEQ multiplex PCR. The sample has 150,000 or so clones; roughly a tenth are singletons. Sequencing input: central memory CD4+ T cells from blood. Source of these receptors: a man in his late teens or twenties in good health.

This clone was counted a few times. The V call is TRBV7-9, the J call TRBJ1-5; 7 bases fit TRBD1. In germline, CDR1 is SEHNR, CDR2 FQNEAQ (reference sequence). This CDR3 is built from 15 residues. The V and J ends lost 5 bases and 5 bases, in that order; junction bases with no gene match: 9. CDR3 sequence reads: CASSLGTGDHQPQHF. The CDR3 DNA reads TGTGCCAGCAGCCTTGGAACAGGGGACCATCAGCCCCAGCATTTT. The complete variable domain, with remaining parts taken from reference TRBV7-9 and TRBJ1-5, reads DTGVSQNPRHKITKRGQNVTFRCDPISEHNRLYWYRQTLGQGPEFLTYFQNEAQLEKSRLLSDRFSAERPKGSFSTLEIQRTEQGDSAMYLCASSLGTGDHQPQHFGDGTRLSIL.

This clone has ten or more counts. The chain joins TRBV5-4 to TRBJ2-2; 11 positions agree with TRBD1. This CDR3 has 16 residues. V was pared by 3 bases and J by 6 bases, with 7 bases of the junction left unmatched. Germline V gene lookup returns CDR1 SGHNT and CDR2 YYREEE (reference sequence). This CDR3 is CASSYAGTGGSGELFF. The CDR3 DNA follows: TGTGCCAGCAGCTACGCCGGGACAGGGGGTTCCGGGGAGCTGTTTTTT.

The chain employs TRBV7-2 and TRBJ2-7, with 9 bases matching TRBD1. Germline CDR1 reads SGHTA; CDR2 reads FQGNSA. The trim removed 4 bases at V and 7 bases at J, leaving 11 bases unmatched. The CDR3 extends over 15 amino acids. The CDR3 loop reads CASSSFRTGVGEQYF. In DNA, the CDR3 is TGTGCCAGCAGCTCATTTCGGACAGGGGTAGGTGAGCAGTACTTC.

The chain recombines TRBV6-4 with TRBJ2-3; possibly TRBD1 for D (6 bases). V was pared by 3 bases and J by 6 bases, with 13 bases between. The CDR3 loop spans 14 amino acids. Germline values: CDR1 MRHNA, CDR2 SNTAGT. The CDR3 bases are TGTGCCAGCAGTGAACGAGGGGGACGGGATACGCAGTATTTT. Translated: CASSERGGRDTQYF.

This rearrangement joins TRBV27 to TRBJ2-7; possibly TRBD1 for D (5 bases). V lost 1 base, J lost 1 base, and 11 bases lay in between. The CDR3 contains 15 residues. Germline loops: CDR1 MNHEY, CDR2 SMNVEV (reference sequence). The CDR3 DNA reads as TGTGCCAGCAGTTTATACAGCAGGGCTTCCTACGAGCAGTACTTC. Protein product: CASSLYSRASYEQYF.

This clone was observed a handful of times. The chain couples TRBV18 to TRBJ1-5; TRBD1 is a possible D gene (5 bases). CDR1 and CDR2 from the germline V gene are KGHSH and LQKENI. This CDR3 region has 15 residues. V was cut by 3 bases and J by 4 bases, with 13 bases left in between. The CDR3 coding sequence is TGTGCCAGCTCACCGGAGGGGAATCGGAATCAGCCCCAGCATTTT. Protein product: CASSPEGNRNQPQHF.

V is TRBV2 and J is TRBJ2-2, with D possibly TRBD1 on 6 matching bases. V lost 3 bases and J lost 3, with 11 bases in between. Germline CDR1 and CDR2: SNHLY and FYNNEI. CDR3 size: 15 residues. CDR3 region: CASSEMGADTGELFF. CDR3 DNA: TGTGCCAGCAGTGAGATGGGGGCGGACACCGGGGAGCTGTTTTTT.

A few counts support this clone. V usage is TRBV5-1 and J usage is TRBJ2-7; 9 bases map to TRBD1. V was pared by 4 bases and J by 12 bases, with 17 bases of the junction left unmatched. Germline CDR1 reads SGHRS; CDR2 reads YFSETQ. The CDR3 has 15 amino acids. CDR3 amino acids: CASSVGGTGPIQVYF. In nucleotides, the CDR3 is TGCGCCAGCAGCGTTGGAGGGACAGGGCCCATTCAGGTGTACTTC.

The V and J genes are TRBV27 and TRBJ1-5, with D possibly matching TRBD1 (5 bases). Trimming left V 6 bases short and J 2 bases short, with 14 bases between. Germline V gene data show CDR1 as MNHEY and CDR2 as SMNVEV (reference sequence). The CDR3 loop spans 15 amino acids. The chain's CDR3 is CASRSVTVGNQPQHF. DNA of the CDR3: TGTGCCAGCAGGTCGGTGACAGTAGGCAATCAGCCCCAGCATTTT.

This clone was detected only a few times. The genes are TRBV19 and TRBJ2-5, with D perhaps TRBD1 (7 bases). V lost 8 bases to trimming and J lost 4 bases, with 17 bases between them. CDR1 LNHDA and CDR2 SQIVND come from the germline V gene (reference sequence). The CDR3 is 14 amino acids. CDR3 residues: CASSDRQGGETQYF. The CDR3 DNA reads TGTGCCAGTTCGGATCGACAGGGAGGAGAGACCCAGTACTTC.

V and J are TRBV28 and TRBJ2-7; 9 bases fit TRBD1. The CDR3 consists of 14 residues. The germline V gene encodes CDR1 MDHEN and CDR2 SYDVKM. Trimming cost V 2 bases and J 5 bases; bases outside gene matches: 4. The CDR3 DNA reads TGTGCCAGCAGTTTAGGACAGGGGTCCCACGAGCAGTACTTC. It encodes CASSLGQGSHEQYF.

There are a few counts of this clone. The chain is built from TRBV5-4 and TRBJ2-5, with a weak D call TRBD1 (5 bases). CDR1 is SGHNT, CDR2 YYREEE, per germline (reference sequence). This CDR3 is built from 15 residues. The ends were cut back, 4 bases at V and 2 bases at J, with 15 bases in the middle. CDR3 sequence: CASSTYRAGQETQYF. In DNA, the CDR3 is TGTGCCAGCAGCACCTACCGGGCAGGGCAAGAGACCCAGTACTTC.

This clone has a single count. The chain combines TRBV6-5 with TRBJ1-5; D remains ambiguous. The CDR3 covers 13 residues. Per the germline V gene, CDR1 is MNHEY and CDR2 is SVGAGI. V was clipped by 3 bases and J by 7 bases, with 10 bases between them. CDR3 sequence reads: CASSYSVTQPQHF. CDR3 nucleotides: TGTGCCAGCAGTTATTCAGTAACCCAGCCCCAGCATTTT.

This clone was observed a few times. The chain employs TRBV7-2 and TRBJ2-7; TRBD1 agrees at 9 bases. Germline V gene data show CDR1 as SGHTA and CDR2 as FQGNSA. J gave up 0 bases and V 4 bases, and 13 bases lay outside the gene matches. This CDR3 is built from 18 residues. CDR3 protein: CASSSGTGIPPDSYEQYF. Written as DNA, the CDR3 is TGTGCCAGCAGCTCTGGGACAGGGATTCCCCCTGACTCCTACGAGCAGTACTTC.